Detailed here is one TCR beta chain. What it recognizes is unknown. Germline CDR1 and CDR2: DFQATT and SNEGSKA (reference sequence). The CDR3 has 12 amino acids. This sample is drawn from a study of monozygotic twins with inflammatory bowel disease. Whole-study results and caveats: Clonotype sharing was lower in IBD patients than healthy twins, most markedly with disease activity. Healthy co-twins, by inverse Simpson, had higher TCRbeta diversity than their siblings with IBD.

One entry per CDR3 protein, without DNA, is what TCRdb gives after re-calling the 5' RACE reads. There are 300,000 to 350,000 distinct CDR3 sequences in the sample, with 2% to 2.5% held by the top ten. V and J are TRBV20-1 and TRBJ1-1; lacking DNA, the TRBD1 call made by TCRdb goes unchecked. This clonotype originated in a human donor with ulcerative colitis or Crohn's disease, or a healthy co-twin of an affected twin (not recorded which). The sequenced sample was blood. CDR3 sequence reads: CSAPPGGKRAFF.